Listed below are T cell receptor beta chains from one sample, sequenced in a study of identical twins. TCRdb ran MiXCR on the 5' RACE reads and lists one entry per CDR3 protein. The sample has hundreds of thousands of distinct CDR3 sequences; around 21% are singletons. The same sample was also used in a study of T cells expressing NK-cell markers.

Sequencing was performed on PBMCs. Source of these receptors: a woman aged 18-29 years in good health. The CDR3 runs from the conserved cysteine through the conserved F or W.

J	length	V	CDR3
TRBJ2-1	16	TRBV9	CASSASRGASYNEQFF
TRBJ2-3	16	TRBV12-3/TRBV12-4	CASRGWVRGSTDTQYF
TRBJ2-3	15	TRBV20-1	CSARVTGKAADTQYF
TRBJ1-2	12	TRBV12-3/TRBV12-4	CASSKAGGGYTF
TRBJ2-5	13	TRBV20-1	CSAKRGREETQYF
TRBJ2-7	13	TRBV7-9	CASEQPTRYEQYF
TRBJ2-1	18	TRBV15	CATSRDSPRTGNLNEQFF
TRBJ2-1	15	TRBV18	CASSPGGSPYNEQFF
TRBJ2-1	17	TRBV27	CASFPRADRASYNEQFF
TRBJ1-5	16	TRBV15	CATSSMRTVENQPQHF
TRBJ2-3	15	TRBV24-1	CATSYGGRITDTQYF
TRBJ2-1	13	TRBV3-1	CASSRRGADEQFF
TRBJ2-3	13	TRBV10-3	CAISEAPTDTQYF
TRBJ2-5	13	TRBV20-1	CSARNGGSETQYF
TRBJ2-7	16	TRBV7-6	CASSLSGQTRSYEQYF
TRBJ2-3	14	TRBV12-3/TRBV12-4	CASGQSGGASTQYF
TRBJ1-1	14	TRBV2	CASRDLQDSQEAFF
TRBJ2-7	13	TRBV29-1	CSGMVGLSYEQYF
TRBJ2-3	13	TRBV19	CASNHRDTDTQYF
TRBJ1-3	16	TRBV6-5	CASSYSGASSGNTIYF
TRBJ2-2	16	TRBV13	CASSHGTSGRTGELFF
TRBJ2-7	15	TRBV7-2	CASSRGGVFSYEQYF
TRBJ2-2	13	TRBV12-3/TRBV12-4	CASSQTSGPELFF
TRBJ2-5	15	TRBV7-9	CASSLGTSGGTLQYF